Listed below are T cell receptor beta chains from one sample, sequenced in a study of shared clonotypes between healthy human individuals. Using immunoSEQ multiplex PCR, the repertoire was profiled, and TCRdb retains in-frame clones only, with some absent. This sample has roughly 2.2 million clones, with around 90% found just once. The source material was naive CD4+ T cells from PBMCs. These receptors originate from a man between 18 and 29 years old in good health. Some clones in this sample may be carry-over from other donors' samples. The CDR3 runs from the conserved cysteine through the conserved F or W. A D gene is named only where the DNA matches it firmly. The listing skips clone size in some rows; elsewhere it reads once, few, many or a size class.

abundance: NA; v_gene: TRBV6-1; d_gene: NA; j_gene: TRBJ2-6; CDR3aa: CASGGEYSGAGANVLTF; CDR3nt: TGTGCCAGCGGTGGGGAATACTCAGGGGCTGGGGCCAACGTCCTGACTTTC
abundance: NA; v_gene: TRBV5-4; d_gene: TRBD2; j_gene: TRBJ2-1; CDR3aa: CAGRTSGNEQFF; CDR3nt: TGTGCCGGGCGGACTAGCGGCAATGAGCAGTTCTTC
abundance: NA; v_gene: TRBV5-6; d_gene: NA; j_gene: TRBJ1-3; CDR3aa: CASSFDRTPGNTIYF; CDR3nt: TGTGCCAGCAGCTTCGACAGGACCCCTGGAAACACCATATATTTT
abundance: NA; v_gene: TRBV6-6; d_gene: NA; j_gene: TRBJ1-2; CDR3aa: CASSYEGRGVVGYTF; CDR3nt: TGTGCCAGCAGTTACGAAGGGAGGGGGGTGGTTGGCTACACCTTC
abundance: NA; v_gene: TRBV9; d_gene: TRBD2; j_gene: TRBJ2-5; CDR3aa: CASSVGVSGSAQETQYF; CDR3nt: TGTGCCAGCAGCGTGGGTGTAAGCGGGAGTGCCCAAGAGACCCAGTACTTC
abundance: NA; v_gene: TRBV27; d_gene: NA; j_gene: TRBJ2-3; CDR3aa: CASSFLGAGTGPDTQYF; CDR3nt: TGTGCCAGCAGTTTTCTGGGGGCGGGGACGGGCCCAGATACGCAGTATTTT
abundance: NA; v_gene: TRBV7-2; d_gene: TRBD2; j_gene: TRBJ2-1; CDR3aa: CASTMAGGTHEQFF; CDR3nt: TGTGCCAGCACCATGGCGGGAGGGACCCATGAGCAGTTCTTC
abundance: NA; v_gene: TRBV9; d_gene: NA; j_gene: TRBJ2-5; CDR3aa: CASGRRTDQETQYF; CDR3nt: TGTGCCAGCGGCAGGCGGACGGACCAAGAGACCCAGTACTTC
abundance: once; v_gene: TRBV6-1; d_gene: NA; j_gene: TRBJ2-7; CDR3aa: CASSEFGGLDYEQYF; CDR3nt: TGTGCCAGCAGTGAATTTGGGGGGCTGGACTACGAGCAGTACTTC
abundance: NA; v_gene: TRBV5-6; d_gene: NA; j_gene: TRBJ1-5; CDR3aa: CASSLAGSRNQPQHF; CDR3nt: TGTGCCAGCAGCTTGGCGGGGAGTCGCAATCAGCCCCAGCATTTT
abundance: NA; v_gene: TRBV7-6; d_gene: NA; j_gene: TRBJ1-1; CDR3aa: CASSLEYGSTEAFF; CDR3nt: TGTGCCAGCAGCTTAGAGTACGGTAGCACTGAAGCTTTCTTT
abundance: NA; v_gene: TRBV10-3; d_gene: NA; j_gene: TRBJ2-1; CDR3aa: CAIHGAGVYNEQFF; CDR3nt: TGTGCCATCCATGGCGCCGGGGTGTACAATGAGCAGTTCTTC
abundance: once; v_gene: TRBV10-3; d_gene: NA; j_gene: TRBJ2-3; CDR3aa: CAISESRGNTQYF; CDR3nt: TGTGCCATCAGTGAGTCGAGGGGGAATACGCAGTATTTT
abundance: NA; v_gene: TRBV7-3; d_gene: NA; j_gene: TRBJ2-5; CDR3aa: CASSYLGLGETQYF; CDR3nt: TGTGCCAGCAGCTATCTCGGTCTGGGGGAGACCCAGTACTTC
abundance: once; v_gene: TRBV5-1; d_gene: NA; j_gene: TRBJ1-2; CDR3aa: CASSLATAEANYGYTF; CDR3nt: TGCGCCAGCAGCTTGGCGACAGCAGAAGCTAACTATGGCTACACCTTC
abundance: NA; v_gene: TRBV7-8; d_gene: NA; j_gene: TRBJ2-1; CDR3aa: CASGGWVAYNEQFF; CDR3nt: TGTGCCAGCGGTGGATGGGTGGCGTACAATGAGCAGTTCTTC
abundance: NA; v_gene: TRBV5-1; d_gene: TRBD2; j_gene: TRBJ2-7; CDR3aa: CASSNGTSSAYEQYF; CDR3nt: TGCGCCAGCAGCAACGGGACTAGCTCGGCCTACGAGCAGTACTTC
abundance: NA; v_gene: TRBV6-5; d_gene: TRBD2; j_gene: TRBJ2-7; CDR3aa: CASSYSSSGRGYEQYF; CDR3nt: TGTGCCAGCAGTTACTCGAGTAGCGGGAGAGGATACGAGCAGTACTTC
abundance: NA; v_gene: TRBV6-1; d_gene: NA; j_gene: TRBJ2-1; CDR3aa: CASSESYNEQFF; CDR3nt: TGTGCCAGCAGTGAATCGTACAATGAGCAGTTCTTC
abundance: NA; v_gene: TRBV5-1; d_gene: TRBD1; j_gene: TRBJ2-5; CDR3aa: CASTTGGQETQYF; CDR3nt: TGCGCCAGCACGACAGGGGGCCAAGAGACCCAGTACTTC
abundance: NA; v_gene: TRBV5-1; d_gene: TRBD1; j_gene: TRBJ1-5; CDR3aa: CASSLGDREGNQPQHF; CDR3nt: TGCGCCAGCAGCTTGGGTGACAGGGAGGGCAATCAGCCCCAGCATTTT
abundance: NA; v_gene: TRBV10-3; d_gene: NA; j_gene: TRBJ1-2; CDR3aa: CAISEYGTAETYGYTF; CDR3nt: TGTGCCATCAGTGAATATGGAACTGCCGAGACTTATGGCTACACCTTC
abundance: few; v_gene: TRBV2; d_gene: TRBD1; j_gene: TRBJ1-1; CDR3aa: CASRAGQGASGEAFF; CDR3nt: TGTGCCAGCAGGGCGGGACAGGGGGCCAGCGGTGAAGCTTTCTTT
abundance: NA; v_gene: TRBV5-1; d_gene: NA; j_gene: TRBJ1-1; CDR3aa: CASLSNTEAFF; CDR3nt: TGCGCCAGCCTATCGAACACTGAAGCTTTCTTT
abundance: NA; v_gene: TRBV9; d_gene: TRBD1; j_gene: TRBJ1-2; CDR3aa: CASTIGTGTNYGYTF; CDR3nt: TGTGCCAGCACCATCGGGACAGGGACTAACTATGGCTACACCTTC
abundance: NA; v_gene: TRBV5-1; d_gene: TRBD2; j_gene: TRBJ2-7; CDR3aa: CASNQGSAGGLEQYF; CDR3nt: TGCGCCAGCAACCAGGGATCCGCGGGAGGTCTCGAGCAGTACTTC